This TCR beta chain was recorded in a study of early T cells in non-severe SARS-CoV-2 infection. This clonotype was seen a handful of times. Unique molecular identifiers (one per individual cDNA molecule) were attached. Using its own MiXCR run on the 5' RACE reads, TCRdb lists one record per CDR3 protein. Seen here are over 60,000 distinct CDR3 sequences, about 9% observed once, and the top ten hold about 6%. CDR3 length: 15 residues. V was clipped by 4 bases and J by 10 bases; unmatched bases: 11. The V gene's germline CDR1 is ENHRY and CDR2 SYGVKD. The sample was whole blood. The chain uses TRBV10-3 and TRBJ2-1; TRBD2 aligns across 9 bases. The receptor was derived from an adult who was a healthcare worker with PCR-confirmed SARS-CoV-2 infection or an uninfected control (not recorded which). This CDR3 is CAISAGGRGFEEQFF. The CDR3 DNA reads as TGTGCCATCAGTGCTGGCGGGAGGGGTTTTGAGGAGCAGTTCTTC.